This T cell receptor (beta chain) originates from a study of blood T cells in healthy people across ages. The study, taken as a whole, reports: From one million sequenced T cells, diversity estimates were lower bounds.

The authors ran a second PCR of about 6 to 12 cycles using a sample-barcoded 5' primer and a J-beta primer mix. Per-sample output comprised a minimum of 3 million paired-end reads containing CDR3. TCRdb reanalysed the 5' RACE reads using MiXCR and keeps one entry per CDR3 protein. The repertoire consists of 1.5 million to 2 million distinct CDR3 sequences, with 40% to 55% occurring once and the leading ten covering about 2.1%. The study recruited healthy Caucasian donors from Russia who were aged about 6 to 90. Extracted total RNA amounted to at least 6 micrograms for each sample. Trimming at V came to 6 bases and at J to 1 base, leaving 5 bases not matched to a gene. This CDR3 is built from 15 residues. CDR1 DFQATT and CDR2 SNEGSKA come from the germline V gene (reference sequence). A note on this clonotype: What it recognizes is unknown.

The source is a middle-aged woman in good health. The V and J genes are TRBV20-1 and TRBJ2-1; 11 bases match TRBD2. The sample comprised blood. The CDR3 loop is CSAQGLAVSYNEQFF. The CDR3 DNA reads TGCAGTGCCCAGGGACTAGCGGTTTCCTACAATGAGCAGTTCTTC.